A single sample gave rise to the 9 T cell receptor beta chains below, sequenced in a study of blood T cells in healthy people across ages. Sample-barcoded 5' priming and a J-beta primer mix drove a second PCR of roughly 7 to 11 cycles. Via MiXCR, TCRdb re-called the 5' RACE reads, giving one row per CDR3 protein. This sample has over 1.5 million distinct CDR3 sequences, with just under 50% found just once. Input material: blood. The receptors were gathered from a woman aged 40-49 years in good health.

The genes are TRBV10-1 and TRBJ2-7; TRBD1 is a possible D gene (6 bases). With 7 bases removed from V and 6 bases from J, the gap between germline ends came to 16 bases. Germline V gene data show CDR1 as WNHNN and CDR2 as SYGVQD (reference sequence). The CDR3 length is 13 residues. Here the CDR3 reads CASTEDLGGEQYF. CDR3 nucleotide sequence: TGCGCCAGCACCGAAGATTTAGGGGGCGAGCAGTACTTC.

This clonotype occurred a few times. The chain uses TRBV10-3 and TRBJ2-3; maybe TRBD1 (5 bases). The germline CDR1 and CDR2 sequences are ENHRY and SYGVKD. CDR3 size: 14 residues. V lost 5 bases and J lost 0, with 9 bases in between. CDR3 protein: CAISQGSSTDTQYF. In nucleotides, the CDR3 is TGTGCCATCAGTCAGGGCTCTAGCACAGATACGCAGTATTTT.

On this clonotype itself: One end of the junction does not line up with germline, which may come from a read error. The gene calls are TRBV6-2 or TRBV6-3 and TRBJ2-4; D perhaps matches TRBD1 (6 bases). TRBJ2-7 explains the end of the DNA better; the J call may be wrong. Looked up from germline, CDR1 is MNHEY and CDR2 is SVGEGT. This CDR3 has 12 amino acids. DNA for the CDR3: TGCGCCAGCGCAGGGGTTGGCTACGAGCAGTACTTC. Translating it yields CASAGVGYEQYF.

V gene TRBV6-5 combines with J gene TRBJ1-6; D is perhaps TRBD1 (5 bases). Trimming pared 11 bases from V and 5 bases from J, leaving 13 bases between. CDR1 and CDR2 (germline): MNHEY, SVGAGI. This CDR3 has 13 residues. CDR3 loop: CAVQGLHNSPLHF. The CDR3 nucleotides read TGTGCCGTCCAGGGATTGCATAATTCACCCCTCCACTTT.

Only a few counts were recorded for this clonotype. The gene calls are TRBV20-1 and TRBJ2-1; a weak D match, TRBD2 (5 bases). V was cut by 4 bases and J by 4 bases, with 17 bases left in between. Germline V lookup: CDR1 DFQATT, CDR2 SNEGSKA (reference sequence). The CDR3 covers 15 residues. The DNA for the CDR3 is TGCAGTGCTACCAAGACTACCTCCCATTACAATGAGCAGTTCTTC. Residues: CSATKTTSHYNEQFF.

The rearrangement links TRBV5-1 to TRBJ2-3; no definite D call. The germline V gene encodes CDR1 SGHRS and CDR2 YFSETQ. The CDR3 has 15 residues. V was clipped by 0 bases and J by 4 bases, with 12 bases between them. CDR3 loop: CASSLVGLGSDTQYF. The CDR3 DNA reads TGCGCCAGCAGCTTGGTAGGCTTGGGCTCAGATACGCAGTATTTT.

This clonotype has a handful of counts. The chain employs TRBV10-3 and TRBJ1-2; D possibly corresponds to TRBD1 (6 bases). CDR1 and CDR2 (germline): ENHRY, SYGVKD. V was shortened by 3 bases and J by 8 bases, with 19 bases between the two germline ends. The CDR3 totals 15 residues. CDR3 protein: CAISERAAQGTGYTF. The CDR3 nucleotides read TGTGCCATCAGTGAAAGGGCGGCTCAGGGGACCGGCTACACCTTC.

The count of this clonotype is one. This chain connects TRBV20-1 to TRBJ1-1, with 9 bases aligning to TRBD1. The trim removed 2 bases at V and 5 bases at J, leaving 9 bases unmatched. The CDR3 sequence is 15 residues long. Germline values: CDR1 DFQATT, CDR2 SNEGSKA (reference sequence). CDR3 loop: CSARLRGQGGTEAFF. Here the CDR3 DNA reads TGCAGTGCTAGATTAAGGGGACAGGGTGGAACTGAAGCTTTCTTT.

This clonotype appeared a few times. This could be a read error, since a much larger clone is one nucleotide away. The genes are TRBV7-9 and TRBJ2-1; TRBD1 aligns across 7 bases. The J call may be faulty, since TRBJ2-7 better matches the DNA end. Germline V gene data show CDR1 as SEHNR and CDR2 as FQNEAQ (reference sequence). The CDR3 sequence is 19 residues long. The CDR3 region has the DNA TGTGCCAGCAGCCAGCCTGTCTCCCCAACAGGGGCCTCCTACAATGAGCAGTACTTC. Translating gives CASSQPVSPTGASYNEQYF.